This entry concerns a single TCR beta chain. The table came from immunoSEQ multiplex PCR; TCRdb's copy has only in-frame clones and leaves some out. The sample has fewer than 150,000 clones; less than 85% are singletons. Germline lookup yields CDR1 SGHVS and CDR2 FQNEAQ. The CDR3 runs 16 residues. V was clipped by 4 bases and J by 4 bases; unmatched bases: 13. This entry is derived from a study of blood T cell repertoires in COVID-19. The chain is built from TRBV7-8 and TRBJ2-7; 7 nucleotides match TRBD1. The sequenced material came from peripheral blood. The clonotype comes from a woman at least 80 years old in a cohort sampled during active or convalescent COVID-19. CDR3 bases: TGTGCCAGCAGCTCTACTTCCGGGACAGCAAGTTACGAGCAGTACTTC. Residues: CASSSTSGTASYEQYF.